The next 23 T cell receptor beta chains were all read from a single sample in a study of control samples from healthy donors and cancer patients. Repertoires were generated with immunoSEQ multiplex PCR, while TCRdb's copy carries only in-frame clones and drops some. The sample records 150,000 to 200,000 clones, 90% to 95% being singletons. Sequencing used blood. These TCRs come from a woman aged 25 to 45 in good health.

This clone was seen a handful of times. V usage is TRBV5-4 and J usage is TRBJ1-2; TRBD1 might be the D (6 bases). Per germline, CDR1 SGHNT and CDR2 YYREEE (reference sequence). The CDR3 runs 13 residues. V was shortened by 4 bases and J by 2 bases, with 9 bases between the two germline ends. The CDR3 reads CASSGTWNYGYTF. The CDR3 DNA is TGTGCCAGCAGCGGGACATGGAACTATGGCTACACCTTC.

V and J are TRBV15 and TRBJ2-3, with 11 bases lining up with TRBD2. This CDR3 region has 16 residues. Germline V gene sequence: CDR1 LNHNV, CDR2 YYDKDF (reference sequence). V lost 5 bases, J lost 4 bases, and 8 bases stayed unmatched. The CDR3 nucleotides read TGTGCCACCAGCCCTGAGCTAGCGGGGGGCGCAGATACGCAGTATTTT. Amino acids: CATSPELAGGADTQYF.

The V gene is TRBV7-2, the J gene TRBJ2-2; 7 nucleotides match TRBD2. Unmatched junction bases numbered 8, after V lost 1 base and J lost 6 bases. Per germline, CDR1 SGHTA and CDR2 FQGNSA. The CDR3 covers 16 residues. The CDR3: CASSLGKGAGAGELFF. In DNA, the CDR3 is TGTGCCAGCAGCTTAGGAAAGGGTGCGGGAGCCGGGGAGCTGTTTTTT.

V usage is TRBV29-1 and J usage is TRBJ2-2, with TRBD1 identical over 10 bases. The junction had 5 bases not matched to a gene; V was cut back by 5 bases and J by 5 bases. CDR1 is SQVTM and CDR2 is ANQGSEA in the germline V gene. This CDR3 is 14 amino acids long. CDR3 sequence reads: CSVRRTGGTGELFF. The CDR3 DNA is TGCAGCGTTCGTCGGACAGGGGGGACCGGGGAGCTGTTTTTT.

V gene TRBV28 combines with J gene TRBJ1-1, with unresolved D. Trimming stripped 2 bases from V and 1 base from J, with 8 bases between. CDR3 size: 14 residues. Germline V lookup: CDR1 MDHEN, CDR2 SYDVKM. The CDR3 nucleotides read TGTGCCAGCAGTTTACAGCGTCGGAACACTGAAGCTTTCTTT. It specifies CASSLQRRNTEAFF.

This sequence joins TRBV9 and TRBJ2-3; unclear D gene. V shed 0 bases and J shed 0 bases, with 8 bases lying between them. This CDR3 has 15 residues. Per the germline V gene, CDR1 is SGDLS and CDR2 is YYNGEE. The CDR3 bases are TGTGCCAGCAGCGTAGGAGACGGGAGCACAGATACGCAGTATTTT. Translated, it gives CASSVGDGSTDTQYF.

The chain carries TRBV5-3 and TRBJ2-1; 8 positions match TRBD1. TRBV5-3 is placed among ORFs of uncertain function. Losses at the gene ends were 5 bases for V and 5 bases for J; bases not matched to a gene: 9. The CDR3 runs to 15 residues. CDR3: CARSRRDRYHNEQFF. The DNA of the CDR3 is TGTGCCAGAAGTCGACGGGACAGGTACCACAATGAGCAGTTCTTC.

The V gene is TRBV28, the J gene TRBJ1-4; maybe TRBD1 (6 bases). The germline CDR1 and CDR2 sequences are MDHEN and SYDVKM. Trimming removed 5 bases at V and 3 bases at J, with 13 bases between. This CDR3 contains 15 residues. CDR3 nucleotides: TGTGCCAGCAGTACCCCAGGGGAGGCTAATGAAAAACTGTTTTTT. Its translation: CASSTPGEANEKLFF.

V and J are TRBV27 and TRBJ2-5; 7 nucleotides match TRBD1. The CDR3 covers 14 residues. CDR1 is MNHEY and CDR2 is SMNVEV in the germline V gene (reference sequence). The trim removed 2 bases at V and 6 bases at J, leaving 6 bases unmatched. As DNA, the CDR3 is TGTGCCAGCAGTTTAGGTGGACAGGTCAAGACCCAGTACTTC. This sequence encodes CASSLGGQVKTQYF.

The chain couples TRBV6-6 to TRBJ1-1, with 9 bases that match TRBD1. Germline V lookup: CDR1 MNHNY, CDR2 SVGAGI (reference sequence). There are 15 residues in the CDR3. Germline trimming cut 2 bases from V and 3 bases from J; bases unmatched to any gene: 4. CDR3 sequence: CASSYPDRGDTEAFF. The DNA of the CDR3 is TGTGCCAGCAGTTACCCGGACAGGGGCGACACTGAAGCTTTCTTT.

Remarks on this clone: Other DNA sequences from this sample encode an identical CDR3 as well. The chain joins TRBV7-2 to TRBJ1-1; TRBD1 is a possible D gene (6 bases). The V end was cut by 5 bases, the J end by 1 base, with 8 bases between. In germline, CDR1 is SGHTA, CDR2 FQGNSA. The CDR3 spans 13 residues. CDR3 protein: CASSLGQNTEAFF. CDR3 in DNA: TGTGCCAGCAGCCTGGGACAGAACACTGAAGCTTTCTTT.

The chain couples TRBV19 to TRBJ1-1; TRBD1 is a possible D gene (6 bases). Per germline, CDR1 LNHDA and CDR2 SQIVND (reference sequence). The CDR3 consists of 15 residues. The ends were cut back, 4 bases at V and 5 bases at J, with 17 bases in the middle. The CDR3 loop is CASSNNGGVETEAFF. In DNA, the CDR3 is TGTGCCAGTAGTAATAATGGGGGCGTAGAGACTGAAGCTTTCTTT.

V and J are TRBV5-4 and TRBJ2-1; D gene unclear. Trimming stripped 4 bases from V and 0 bases from J, with 11 bases between. CDR3 length: 15 amino acids. The germline CDR1 and CDR2 sequences are SGHNT and YYREEE (reference sequence). CDR3 amino acids: CASSKDPSSYNEQFF. DNA for the CDR3: TGTGCCAGCAGCAAGGACCCGAGCTCCTACAATGAGCAGTTCTTC.

This clone has only one observation. At the DNA level, this CDR3 is encoded by other sequences in the same sample as well. The chain joins TRBV15 to TRBJ1-6; TRBD1 is a possible D gene (5 bases). The CDR3 is 14 residues long. CDR1 LNHNV and CDR2 YYDKDF come from the germline V gene (reference sequence). Trimming removed 0 bases at V and 7 bases at J, with 7 bases between. The DNA of the CDR3 is TGTGCCACCAGCAGAGACAGGGACAATTCACCCCTCCACTTT. Encoded protein: CATSRDRDNSPLHF.

V is TRBV6-4 and J is TRBJ1-1; D remains ambiguous. V dropped 4 bases and J dropped 8 bases, with 14 bases sitting between them. The CDR3 sequence is 13 residues long. Germline-derived CDR1 and CDR2 are MRHNA and SNTAGT. CDR3 loop: CASSAFLGTEAFF. CDR3 DNA: TGTGCCAGCAGTGCCTTCCTCGGCACCGAAGCTTTCTTT.

V usage is TRBV7-2 and J usage is TRBJ2-3; 8 bases line up with TRBD1. J was trimmed by 6 bases and V by 1 base; bases with no gene match: 0. The CDR3 spans 13 residues. From germline, CDR1 is SGHTA and CDR2 FQGNSA. In DNA form, the CDR3 reads TGTGCCAGCAGCTTAGGACAGGGGGATACGCAGTATTTT. Translated, it gives CASSLGQGDTQYF.

V is TRBV4-1 and J is TRBJ1-5; D might be TRBD1 (5 bases). V shed 2 bases and J shed 2 bases, with 13 bases lying between them. The CDR3 is 16 amino acids. CDR1 is MGHRA and CDR2 is YSYEKL in the germline V gene. The CDR3 here is CASSQSQGRGNQPQHF. CDR3 in DNA: TGCGCCAGCAGCCAATCCCAGGGTAGGGGCAATCAGCCCCAGCATTTT.

The chain joins TRBV11-3 to TRBJ1-1; D unclear. From germline, CDR1 is SGHNT and CDR2 YENEEA. The CDR3 sequence is 13 residues long. Trimming shortened V by 1 base and J by 2 bases, and 5 bases separated the two germline ends. In DNA, the CDR3 is TGTGCCAGCAGCTTAGTCAGCAACACTGAAGCTTTCTTT. Its protein is CASSLVSNTEAFF.

The V call is TRBV7-2, the J call TRBJ2-1, with TRBD2 as a possible D gene (5 bases). Trimming took 2 bases from V and 8 from J, leaving 7 bases between them. CDR1 and CDR2 (germline): SGHTA, FQGNSA. The CDR3 spans 12 residues. CDR3 sequence reads: CASSLTGDEQFF. As DNA, the CDR3 is TGTGCCAGCAGCTTAACCGGGGATGAGCAGTTCTTC.

This chain joins TRBV6-6 and TRBJ1-1; weak D call: TRBD1 (5 bases). This CDR3 contains 14 residues. V lost 7 bases, J lost 0 bases, and 12 bases lay in between. Germline CDR1 and CDR2: MNHNY and SVGAGI (reference sequence). In DNA form, the CDR3 reads TGTGCCAGCACCCCGGGACGAATGAACACTGAAGCTTTCTTT. As protein: CASTPGRMNTEAFF.

J is TRBJ1-3 and V is TRBV3-1 (or the pseudogene TRBV3-2), with D possibly being TRBD1 (5 bases). Germline assignment: CDR1 LGHDT and CDR2 YNNKEL (reference sequence). CDR3 length: 17 residues. Trimming left V 0 bases short and J 0 bases short, with 12 bases between. CDR3 in DNA: TGTGCCAGCAGCCAAGACCCCTTGGACATCTCTGGAAACACCATATATTTT. Encoded protein: CASSQDPLDISGNTIYF.

V gene TRBV6-2 or TRBV6-3 combines with J gene TRBJ2-3; the D call may be TRBD1 or TRBD2 (5 bases each). The CDR3 extends over 17 amino acids. Germline CDR1 reads MNHEY; CDR2 reads SVGEGT. With 1 base removed from V and 2 bases from J, the gap between germline ends came to 16 bases. This CDR3 is CASSYLDGTDHTDTQYF. The CDR3, as DNA: TGTGCCAGCAGTTACTTGGATGGGACCGACCACACAGATACGCAGTATTTT.

This clone was observed a single time. The chain employs TRBV11-2 and TRBJ2-7, with 10 nucleotides matching TRBD2. The CDR3 sequence is 15 residues long. The germline V gene has CDR1 SGHAT and CDR2 FQNNGV. Trimming cost V 4 bases and J 2 bases; bases outside gene matches: 5. CDR3 sequence reads: CASSSGLAVTYEQYF. CDR3 DNA sequence: TGTGCCAGCAGCTCCGGACTAGCGGTAACCTACGAGCAGTACTTC.